This T cell receptor beta chain was recovered during a study of T cells expressing NK-cell markers. Whole-study findings and limits: Topping the CD3+CD56-NKG2C+ fraction as well were these clonotypes, in a few donors.

Following a re-call of the 5' RACE reads, TCRdb has one entry per CDR3 protein and lacks DNA. The sample table includes about 260,000 distinct CDR3 sequences. Germline assignment: CDR1 MNHEY and CDR2 SVGAGI. The CDR3 is 12 residues long. In the case of this clonotype: Its antigen remains unknown.

Material: blood T cells: a sorted CD56 or NKG2C T cell subset, CD4+ or CD8+ T cells, or bulk PBMC T cells (not recorded which). The chain recombines TRBV6-5 with TRBJ1-4. The receptor was isolated from a man between 18 and 29 years old in good health. The CDR3 protein is CASRQNSEKLFF.